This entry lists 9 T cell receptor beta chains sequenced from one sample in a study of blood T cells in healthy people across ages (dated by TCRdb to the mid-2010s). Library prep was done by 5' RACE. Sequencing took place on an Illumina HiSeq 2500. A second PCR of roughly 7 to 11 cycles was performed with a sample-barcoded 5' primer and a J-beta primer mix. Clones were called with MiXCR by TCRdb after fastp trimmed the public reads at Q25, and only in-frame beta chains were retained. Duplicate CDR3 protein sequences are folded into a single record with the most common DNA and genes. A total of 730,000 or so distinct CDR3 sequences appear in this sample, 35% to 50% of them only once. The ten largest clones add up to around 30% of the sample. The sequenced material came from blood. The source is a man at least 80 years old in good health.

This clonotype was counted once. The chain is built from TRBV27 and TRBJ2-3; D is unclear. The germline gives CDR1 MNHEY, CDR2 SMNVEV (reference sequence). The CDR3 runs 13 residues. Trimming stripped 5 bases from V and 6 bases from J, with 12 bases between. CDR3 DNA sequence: TGTGCCAGCAGTGGGGTAATCTCGGATACGCAGTATTTT. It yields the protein CASSGVISDTQYF.

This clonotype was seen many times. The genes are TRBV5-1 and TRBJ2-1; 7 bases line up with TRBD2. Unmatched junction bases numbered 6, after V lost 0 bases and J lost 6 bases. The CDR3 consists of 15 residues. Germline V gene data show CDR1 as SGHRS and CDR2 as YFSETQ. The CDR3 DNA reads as TGCGCCAGCAGCTTGGAGTCTAGCGGTGGCAATGAGCAGTTCTTC. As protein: CASSLESSGGNEQFF.

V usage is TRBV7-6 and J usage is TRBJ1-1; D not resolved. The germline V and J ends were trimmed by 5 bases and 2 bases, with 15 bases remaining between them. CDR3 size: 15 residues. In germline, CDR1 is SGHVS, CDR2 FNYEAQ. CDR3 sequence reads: CASSRLQMTNTEAFF. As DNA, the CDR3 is TGTGCCAGCAGCCGACTCCAGATGACTAACACTGAAGCTTTCTTT.

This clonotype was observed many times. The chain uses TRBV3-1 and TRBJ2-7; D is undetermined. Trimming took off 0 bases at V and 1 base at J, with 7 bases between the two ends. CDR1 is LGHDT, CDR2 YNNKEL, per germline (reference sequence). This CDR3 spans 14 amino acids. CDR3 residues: CASSQDSTSYEQYF. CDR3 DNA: TGTGCCAGCAGCCAAGATAGCACGTCCTACGAGCAGTACTTC.

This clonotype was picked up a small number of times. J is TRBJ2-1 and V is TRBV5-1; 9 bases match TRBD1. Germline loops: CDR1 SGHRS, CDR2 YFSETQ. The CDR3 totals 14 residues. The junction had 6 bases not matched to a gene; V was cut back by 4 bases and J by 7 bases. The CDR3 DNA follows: TGCGCCAGCAGCCTAGGGACAGGGTCTAATGAGCAGTTCTTC. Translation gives CASSLGTGSNEQFF.

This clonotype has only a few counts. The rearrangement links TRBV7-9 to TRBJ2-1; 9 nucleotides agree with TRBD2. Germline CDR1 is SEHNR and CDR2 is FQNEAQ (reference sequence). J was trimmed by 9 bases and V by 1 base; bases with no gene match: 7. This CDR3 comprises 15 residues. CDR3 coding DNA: TGTGCCAGCAGCTTAGACGGGCTAGCGGGAATTGAGCAGTTCTTC. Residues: CASSLDGLAGIEQFF.

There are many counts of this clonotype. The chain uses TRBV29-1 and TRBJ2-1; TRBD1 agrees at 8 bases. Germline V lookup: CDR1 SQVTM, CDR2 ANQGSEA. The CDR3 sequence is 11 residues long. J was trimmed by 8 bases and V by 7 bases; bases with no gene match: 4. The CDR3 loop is CSGDRLDEQFF. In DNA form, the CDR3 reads TGCAGCGGGGACAGGCTGGATGAGCAGTTCTTC.

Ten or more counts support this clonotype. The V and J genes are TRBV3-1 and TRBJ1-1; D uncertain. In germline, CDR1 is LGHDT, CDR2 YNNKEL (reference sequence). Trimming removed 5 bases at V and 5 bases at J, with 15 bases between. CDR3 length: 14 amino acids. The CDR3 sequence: CASSKNEVGTEAFF. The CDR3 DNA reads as TGTGCCAGCAGCAAGAACGAGGTTGGGACTGAAGCTTTCTTT.

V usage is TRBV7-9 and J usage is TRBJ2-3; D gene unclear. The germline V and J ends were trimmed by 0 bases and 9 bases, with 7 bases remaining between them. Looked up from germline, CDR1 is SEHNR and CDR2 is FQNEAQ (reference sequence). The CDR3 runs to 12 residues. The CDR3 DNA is TGTGCCAGCAGCTTAGCGCAGATGACGCAGTATTTT. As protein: CASSLAQMTQYF.